Below, 20 T cell receptor beta chains from the same sample are listed, as sequenced in a study of shared clonotypes between healthy human individuals. Assay used: immunoSEQ multiplex PCR; TCRdb lists only in-frame clones, some missing. The data contain around 510,000 clones, around 95% of them singletons. The sample comprised naive CD4+ T cells sorted from blood. Subset meaning: CD45RA+ positively selected. Receptors were obtained from a woman aged 25 to 45 in good health.

The chain employs TRBV28 and TRBJ2-1; no clear D gene. This CDR3 has 13 residues. V was pared by 5 bases and J by 1 base, with 6 bases between. Germline CDR1 and CDR2: MDHEN and SYDVKM. CDR3 sequence (DNA): TGTGCCAGCAGTCCCGCTTCCTACAATGAGCAGTTCTTC. This sequence encodes CASSPASYNEQFF.

The chain joins TRBV5-6 to TRBJ1-1, with D possibly TRBD1 on 6 matching bases. Trimming left V 4 bases short and J 1 base short, with 17 bases between. Germline loops: CDR1 SGHDT, CDR2 YYEEEE. This CDR3 has 16 residues. Here the CDR3 DNA reads TGTGCCAGCAGCCCGTTAGGGGGGGCAGGGAACACTGAAGCTTTCTTT. Translating gives CASSPLGGAGNTEAFF.

This clone has more than one count but fewer than ten. The V and J genes are TRBV7-2 and TRBJ2-5; possibly TRBD1 for D (8 bases). V gave up 5 bases and J gave up 4 bases, with 17 bases separating them. This CDR3 region has 15 residues. Germline V gives CDR1 SGHTA, CDR2 FQGNSA. The CDR3 here is CASSRQTGEGETQYF. CDR3 in DNA: TGTGCCAGCAGCCGACAGACAGGGGAGGGAGAGACCCAGTACTTC.

V and J are TRBV18 and TRBJ2-7; TRBD2 aligns across 7 bases. CDR1 is KGHSH, CDR2 LQKENI, per germline. With 6 bases clipped from V and 3 bases from J, the junction kept 5 bases outside the gene matches. This CDR3 contains 13 residues. Here the CDR3 reads CASSGEGHYEQYF. Written as DNA, the CDR3 is TGTGCCAGCTCCGGGGAGGGGCACTACGAGCAGTACTTC.

This rearrangement joins TRBV15 to TRBJ2-2, with D unclear. V was cut by 1 base and J by 4 bases, with 4 bases left in between. The germline V gene has CDR1 LNHNV and CDR2 YYDKDF (reference sequence). The CDR3 loop spans 13 amino acids. Here the CDR3 reads CATSRGVTGELFF. The CDR3 DNA reads as TGTGCCACCAGCAGAGGGGTCACCGGGGAGCTGTTTTTT.

This chain uses TRBV14 with TRBJ1-4; D ambiguous. This CDR3 has 15 amino acids. Germline V lookup: CDR1 SGHDN, CDR2 FVKESK. The germline V and J ends were trimmed by 3 bases and 1 base, with 9 bases remaining between them. CDR3 region: CASSHGVVTNEKLFF. The CDR3 nucleotides read TGTGCCAGCAGCCACGGGGTAGTAACTAATGAAAAACTGTTTTTT.

To note about this clone: Distinct nucleotide sequences in the sample also encode this CDR3. V usage is TRBV5-1 and J usage is TRBJ2-5, with TRBD2 matching over 8 bases. Trimming at V came to 1 base and at J to 2 bases, leaving 4 bases not matched to a gene. The CDR3 has 15 residues. CDR1 SGHRS and CDR2 YFSETQ come from the germline V gene. The CDR3 DNA reads as TGCGCCAGCAGCTTGCGAACGGGAGGGCAAGAGACCCAGTACTTC. It yields the protein CASSLRTGGQETQYF.

The chain has TRBV18 and TRBJ1-3; D is undetermined. Germline V lookup: CDR1 KGHSH, CDR2 LQKENI. V was shortened by 3 bases and J by 0 bases, with 12 bases between the two germline ends. This CDR3 has 16 amino acids. DNA for the CDR3: TGTGCCAGCTCACCCCAAGACGGGAGCTCTGGAAACACCATATATTTT. Its protein is CASSPQDGSSGNTIYF.

The chain links TRBV28 to TRBJ2-2; D perhaps matches TRBD1 (5 bases). Germline CDR1 reads MDHEN; CDR2 reads SYDVKM. Trimming removed 3 bases from V and 2 bases from J, with 13 bases in between. The CDR3 contains 16 residues. Here the CDR3 reads CASSFGAGENTGELFF. DNA of the CDR3: TGTGCCAGCAGTTTTGGGGCAGGAGAAAACACCGGGGAGCTGTTTTTT.

This chain joins TRBV27 and TRBJ1-1; D is ambiguous. The CDR3 sequence is 17 residues long. V was trimmed by 4 bases and J by 0 bases, leaving 18 bases between them. Germline V gene sequence: CDR1 MNHEY, CDR2 SMNVEV (reference sequence). The CDR3 protein is CASSWGSTAHMNTEAFF. In DNA form, the CDR3 reads TGTGCCAGCAGTTGGGGATCCACGGCCCACATGAACACTGAAGCTTTCTTT.

V usage is TRBV27 and J usage is TRBJ2-5, with D possibly matching TRBD1 (6 bases). The CDR3 is made up of 14 amino acids. Trimming removed 1 base at V and 4 bases at J, with 10 bases between. Per the germline V gene, CDR1 is MNHEY and CDR2 is SMNVEV (reference sequence). The CDR3 nucleotides are TGTGCCAGCAGTTTATATACAGGGAGAGAGACCCAGTACTTC. Translated: CASSLYTGRETQYF.

The chain carries TRBV28 and TRBJ2-2, with D maybe TRBD1 (6 bases). The ends were cut back, 4 bases at V and 4 bases at J, with 10 bases in the middle. CDR1 and CDR2 from the germline V gene are MDHEN and SYDVKM. The CDR3 extends over 14 amino acids. CDR3 sequence reads: CASSWGPGTGELFF. CDR3 DNA sequence: TGTGCCAGCAGTTGGGGGCCCGGCACCGGGGAGCTGTTTTTT.

The chain links TRBV5-1 to TRBJ2-7; 11 bases map to TRBD1. This CDR3 has 15 residues. Germline values: CDR1 SGHRS, CDR2 YFSETQ. V dropped 3 bases and J dropped 4; count of bases not matched to a gene: 6. This CDR3 is CASSSDRGRGYEQYF. The CDR3 nucleotides are TGCGCCAGCAGCTCGGACAGGGGGCGAGGGTACGAGCAGTACTTC.

The rearrangement uses TRBV9 and TRBJ1-1; unclear D gene. The germline gives CDR1 SGDLS, CDR2 YYNGEE. The V end was cut by 0 bases, the J end by 2 bases, with 11 bases between. The CDR3 has 15 amino acids. For the CDR3, the DNA is TGTGCCAGCAGCGTAGGCCCCGCGGCAAACACTGAAGCTTTCTTT. Protein sequence: CASSVGPAANTEAFF.

The chain combines TRBV18 with TRBJ1-6, with 11 bases matching TRBD1. V was pared by 5 bases and J by 6 bases, with 3 bases of the junction left unmatched. The CDR3 extends over 15 amino acids. Germline-derived CDR1 and CDR2 are KGHSH and LQKENI. In DNA form, the CDR3 reads TGTGCCAGCTCAGCCGGACAGGGGGCTAATTCACCCCTCCACTTT. Amino acid sequence: CASSAGQGANSPLHF.

The chain carries TRBV7-9 and TRBJ2-1, with D maybe TRBD2 (5 bases). Germline CDR1 reads SEHNR; CDR2 reads FQNEAQ (reference sequence). V lost 1 base, J lost 10 bases, and 17 bases lay in between. The CDR3 runs 15 residues. The CDR3 here is CASSLGLAPSTEQFF. CDR3 DNA: TGTGCCAGCAGCTTAGGATTAGCGCCAAGCACGGAGCAGTTCTTC.

The rearrangement uses TRBV10-3 and TRBJ2-7; D perhaps matches TRBD2 (5 bases). V shed 2 bases and J shed 5 bases, with 19 bases lying between them. The germline V gene encodes CDR1 ENHRY and CDR2 SYGVKD. The CDR3 covers 16 residues. The CDR3, as DNA: TGTGCCATCAGTGAGACGGCTAGCCCTTTTCCCGACGAGCAGTACTTC. Protein: CAISETASPFPDEQYF.

The chain couples TRBV7-9 to TRBJ2-5; D unclear. Trimming took off 3 bases at V and 5 bases at J, with 13 bases between the two ends. The germline gives CDR1 SEHNR, CDR2 FQNEAQ (reference sequence). The CDR3 extends over 14 amino acids. The CDR3 loop reads CASSFGDSRETQYF. In DNA form, the CDR3 reads TGTGCCAGCAGCTTCGGTGATAGCAGGGAGACCCAGTACTTC.

The chain links TRBV6-5 to TRBJ2-3; D is ambiguous. Trimming removed 6 bases at V and 2 bases at J, with 12 bases between. Germline CDR1 and CDR2: MNHEY and SVGAGI. The CDR3 has 14 amino acids. The CDR3 DNA sequence: TGTGCCAGCAGCCAACGCGGCAACACAGATACGCAGTATTTT. Translation: CASSQRGNTDTQYF.

Turning to this clone: Different DNA sequences within this sample yield the same CDR3. The chain employs TRBV18 and TRBJ2-7; a weak D match, TRBD1 (6 bases). V lost 3 bases and J 3 bases, leaving 9 bases between the germline ends. Per the germline V gene, CDR1 is KGHSH and CDR2 is LQKENI. The CDR3 covers 13 residues. CDR3 loop: CASSPGQVYEQYF. The CDR3 DNA reads as TGTGCCAGCTCACCGGGACAAGTCTACGAGCAGTACTTC.